This is a list of T cell receptor beta chains from one sample in a study of blood T cell repertoires in COVID-19. Method: immunoSEQ multiplex PCR; TCRdb's copy keeps in-frame clones and lacks some. The data show approximately 89,000 clones, approximately 72% seen once. Input material: peripheral blood. These TCRs come from a man between 65 and 80 years old with acute or convalescent COVID-19. The CDR3 runs from the conserved cysteine through the conserved F or W.

V gene	J gene	CDR3 protein
TRBV28	TRBJ1-2	CASSIQGTNYGYTF
TRBV5-4	TRBJ2-3	CASHPGQDTDTQYF
TRBV21-1	TRBJ2-7	CASSKALQRRETLPYEQYF
TRBV28	TRBJ2-1	CASSGRREASYNEQFF
TRBV19	TRBJ2-7	CASSLRETYEQYF
TRBV10-2	TRBJ2-5	CASKIGTGGRGETQYF
TRBV28	TRBJ1-3	CASKRTGGSGNTIYF
TRBV7-9	TRBJ1-4	CASSIKLVLAHEKLFF
TRBV19	TRBJ1-4	CASSSVDSFLGKLFF
TRBV6-5	TRBJ2-1	CASSRAGPTYNEQFF
TRBV5-6	TRBJ2-1	CASSLGRDRRYNEQFF
TRBV28	TRBJ2-1	CASRPGGFIFSYNEQFF
TRBV20-1	TRBJ1-2	CSARLGSGYTF
TRBV7-9	TRBJ2-7	CASSLVPSGAYEQYF
TRBV6-4	TRBJ2-1	CASSDRAGLSYNEQFF
TRBV27	TRBJ2-2	CASSLSGLAETGGELFF
TRBV2	TRBJ2-7	CATEGTSGVGQYF
TRBV28	TRBJ1-2	CASSLHDRPGYTF
TRBV29-1	TRBJ1-2	CSVLGGELDYGYTF
TRBV20-1	TRBJ2-7	CSASIGSYEQYF
TRBV5-4	TRBJ2-5	CASSPGQGIGETQYF
TRBV9	TRBJ1-2	CASGRRDRGRGNYGYTF
TRBV2	TRBJ1-2	CASRISEDYGYTF
TRBV5-6	TRBJ1-6	CASSYREKNSPLHF
TRBV5-1	TRBJ1-4	CASSLVAGTNEKLFF
TRBV9	TRBJ2-1	CASSARGNYNEQFF
TRBV4-1	TRBJ1-1	CASSAIARVNTEAFF
TRBV7-9	TRBJ2-7	CASSRVFNDEQYF
TRBV28	TRBJ2-7	CASWTPSIGYEQYF
TRBV4-3	TRBJ2-2	CASSPDYGAGELFF
TRBV28	TRBJ1-4	CASSITGGLEKLFF
TRBV14	TRBJ2-1	CASSRWTSGRGVNEQFF
TRBV7-2	TRBJ1-4	CASSPGQGLLGSTNEKLFF
TRBV24-1	TRBJ2-7	CATSDLREQYF